This T cell receptor beta chain was documented in a study of PD-1 blockade in mismatch repair-deficient tumors. Points from the study as a whole: Tumor-resident clones, often undetectable pretreatment in blood, expanded then contracted after pembrolizumab.

This CDR3 spans 14 amino acids. The germline V gene has CDR1 MGHRA and CDR2 YSYEKL. V was cut by 3 bases and J by 4 bases, with 12 bases left in between. Of note for this clone: Its antigen is not identified.

Profiling relied on immunoSEQ multiplex PCR, and the TCRdb table lists in-frame clones only, not all of them. The sample lists around 50,000 clones; 77% were seen once. Every patient had mismatch repair deficiency by PCR or immunohistochemistry. TCRs were sequenced from a few patients responding to pembrolizumab. The TCR was taken from an adult with mismatch repair-deficient cancer. This material consisted of PBMCs, taken before pembrolizumab treatment. The rearrangement joins TRBV4-1 to TRBJ2-5; the D is unclear. The CDR3, as DNA: TGCGCCAGCAGCCAGGATGAAGGTAGAGAGACCCAGTACTTC. Protein sequence: CASSQDEGRETQYF.